Shown below are 25 T cell receptor beta chains from a single sample sequenced in a study of patients and donors after allogeneic stem cell transplantation. TCRdb re-called the RT-PCR reads with MiXCR, one entry per CDR3 protein. Of 20,000 to 30,000 distinct CDR3 sequences detected, 40% to 45% appear once; the ten largest clones hold around 80%. Source material: blood, either unsorted or a sorted T cell fraction (not recorded which). All receptors derive from a human donor who was either an allogeneic HSCT recipient or a stem cell or donor lymphocyte infusion donor (not recorded which). It is not recorded whose cells these are; they may come from a transplant donor.

The chain carries TRBV20-1 and TRBJ2-4, with 7 bases identical to TRBD2. The CDR3 length is 15 residues. V trimming: 2 bases; J trimming: 2 bases; junction bases outside the gene matches: 6. The V gene's germline CDR1 is DFQATT and CDR2 SNEGSKA (reference sequence). CDR3 coding DNA: TGCAGTGCTAGAAGGCAGGGAGGGCCCAAAAACATTCAGTACTTC. Translating gives CSARRQGGPKNIQYF.

J is TRBJ1-4 and V is TRBV5-1; D is unclear. In germline, CDR1 is SGHRS, CDR2 YFSETQ. This CDR3 comprises 15 residues. Trimming pared 0 bases from V and 8 bases from J, leaving 14 bases between. CDR3 sequence: CASSLEASRWEKLFF. CDR3 in DNA: TGCGCCAGCAGCTTGGAGGCCTCCCGCTGGGAAAAACTGTTTTTT.

V usage is TRBV18 and J usage is TRBJ2-7, with 11 nucleotides matching TRBD1. The CDR3 is 15 amino acids. The J segment lost 4 bases and the V segment lost 0 bases, leaving 2 bases of the junction unmatched. CDR1 is KGHSH and CDR2 is LQKENI in the germline V gene. CDR3 DNA: TGTGCCAGCTCACCACCGGGACAGGGGGGATACGAGCAGTACTTC. It specifies CASSPPGQGGYEQYF. Based on the CDR3 plus reference TRBV18 and TRBJ2-7, the full variable domain is NAGVMQNPRHLVRRRGQEARLRCSPMKGHSHVYWYRQLPEEGLKFMVYLQKENIIDESGMPKERFSAEFPKEGPSILRIQQVVRGDSAAYFCASSPPGQGGYEQYFGPGTRLTVT.

This clonotype was recorded a few times. The genes are TRBV7-3 and TRBJ2-3; 12 nucleotides match TRBD2. There are 18 residues in the CDR3. Germline V gene sequence: CDR1 SGHTA, CDR2 FQGTGA. V lost 0 bases and J lost 0; bases outside the gene matches: 4. This CDR3 reads CASSLTAGLAGSTDTQYF. CDR3 DNA: TGTGCCAGCAGCTTAACCGCGGGACTAGCGGGTAGCACAGATACGCAGTATTTT.

The chain links TRBV2 to TRBJ1-1; D perhaps matches TRBD1 (5 bases). Looked up from germline, CDR1 is SNHLY and CDR2 is FYNNEI. V lost 7 bases and J 4 bases, leaving 13 bases between the germline ends. The CDR3 extends over 13 amino acids. The CDR3 DNA is TGTGCCAGCACCCGGGGTGGGGGCACTGAAGCTTTCTTT. As protein: CASTRGGGTEAFF.

The rearrangement uses TRBV6-5 and TRBJ2-5; D might be TRBD2 (5 bases). V gave up 3 bases and J gave up 4 bases, with 15 bases separating them. Germline V gene sequence: CDR1 MNHEY, CDR2 SVGAGI. The CDR3 has 15 amino acids. In DNA form, the CDR3 reads TGTGCCAGCAGTTATAGCGAGGTCCTATCAGAGACCCAGTACTTC. Translated: CASSYSEVLSETQYF.

This chain links TRBV7-6 with TRBJ1-2; the D is unclear. This CDR3 has 15 residues. CDR1 and CDR2 (germline): SGHVS, FNYEAQ. The V end lost 1 base, the J end lost 6 bases, and 15 bases lay between the germline ends. CDR3 amino acids: CASSLGPDRLDGYTF. CDR3 coding DNA: TGTGCCAGCAGCTTAGGCCCGGACCGGTTGGATGGCTACACCTTC.

V gene TRBV6-1 combines with J gene TRBJ1-2; D is unclear. Germline V lookup: CDR1 MNHNS, CDR2 SASEGT. The CDR3 has 15 amino acids. The V and J ends lost 0 bases and 8 bases respectively, with 16 bases between them. The CDR3 bases are TGTGCCAGCAGTGAAGCACTTCGACGAAGTGAAGGCTACACCTTC. Protein sequence: CASSEALRRSEGYTF.

The chain has TRBV20-1 and TRBJ2-2, with 9 bases identical to TRBD1. CDR1 is DFQATT and CDR2 is SNEGSKA in the germline V gene (reference sequence). The CDR3 has 15 amino acids. V dropped 0 bases and J dropped 7; count of bases not matched to a gene: 6. In nucleotides, the CDR3 is TGCAGTGCTAGAGATTGGGACAGGGATATCGGGGAGCTGTTTTTT. This translates into CSARDWDRDIGELFF.

This clonotype was detected many times. V and J are TRBV5-1 and TRBJ2-2; D gene unclear. This CDR3 is built from 15 residues. Germline-derived CDR1 and CDR2 are SGHRS and YFSETQ. V was cut by 0 bases and J by 0 bases, with 6 bases left in between. CDR3 in DNA: TGCGCCAGCAGCTTGGTTAGGACGAACACCGGGGAGCTGTTTTTT. It specifies CASSLVRTNTGELFF.

This clonotype was seen a handful of times. The chain employs TRBV18 and TRBJ1-5; D unclear. V lost 3 bases to trimming and J lost 4 bases, with 7 bases between them. CDR1 KGHSH and CDR2 LQKENI come from the germline V gene. The CDR3 runs 13 residues. In nucleotides, the CDR3 is TGTGCCAGCTCACCGGAGCAGAATCAGCCCCAGCATTTT. Translating gives CASSPEQNQPQHF. The whole variable domain, filled in from reference TRBV18 and TRBJ1-5, reads NAGVMQNPRHLVRRRGQEARLRCSPMKGHSHVYWYRQLPEEGLKFMVYLQKENIIDESGMPKERFSAEFPKEGPSILRIQQVVRGDSAAYFCASSPEQNQPQHFGDGTRLSIL.

This clonotype has just one count. The chain is built from TRBV5-1 and TRBJ2-1; 12 nucleotides line up with TRBD2. V gave up 3 bases and J gave up 3 bases; unmatched junction bases: 4. There are 16 residues in the CDR3. The germline V gene has CDR1 SGHRS and CDR2 YFSETQ. The CDR3 here is CASSYLAGGNYNEQFF. The CDR3 coding sequence is TGCGCCAGCAGCTACCTAGCGGGAGGGAACTACAATGAGCAGTTCTTC. The entire variable domain, with the rest obtained from reference TRBV5-1 and TRBJ2-1, is as follows: KAGVTQTPRYLIKTRGQQVTLSCSPISGHRSVSWYQQTPGQGLQFLFEYFSETQRNKGNFPGRFSGRQFSNSRSEMNVSTLELGDSALYLCASSYLAGGNYNEQFFGPGTRLTVL.

The chain uses TRBV10-3 and TRBJ2-5, with a possible D match to TRBD1 (6 bases). The germline gives CDR1 ENHRY, CDR2 SYGVKD. V was cut by 0 bases and J by 4 bases, with 12 bases left in between. The CDR3 covers 15 residues. In DNA, the CDR3 is TGTGCCATCAGTGAGTCGGGTCCCAGGGGAGAGACCCAGTACTTC. This codes for CAISESGPRGETQYF.

There are a few counts of this clonotype. This sequence joins TRBV20-1 and TRBJ1-4, with a tentative D call TRBD1 (5 bases). The V and J ends lost 0 bases and 8 bases respectively, with 16 bases between them. Germline V gene sequence: CDR1 DFQATT, CDR2 SNEGSKA (reference sequence). The CDR3 runs 15 residues. The CDR3 sequence: CSARDLWQGGEKLFF. For the CDR3, the DNA is TGCAGTGCTAGAGATCTCTGGCAGGGTGGCGAAAAACTGTTTTTT.

V and J are TRBV5-1 and TRBJ1-2; a weak D match, TRBD1 (5 bases). The CDR3 length is 13 residues. The V and J ends lost 2 bases and 3 bases respectively, with 8 bases between them. CDR1 is SGHRS and CDR2 is YFSETQ in the germline V gene. The CDR3 loop reads CASSFQGDYGYTF. The CDR3 nucleotides are TGCGCCAGCAGCTTTCAGGGTGACTATGGCTACACCTTC. The full variable domain, completed using reference TRBV5-1 and TRBJ1-2, is KAGVTQTPRYLIKTRGQQVTLSCSPISGHRSVSWYQQTPGQGLQFLFEYFSETQRNKGNFPGRFSGRQFSNSRSEMNVSTLELGDSALYLCASSFQGDYGYTFGSGTRLTVV.

This clonotype was seen a handful of times. The rearrangement uses TRBV5-6 and TRBJ1-6, with D tentatively TRBD1 (5 bases). The CDR3 has 17 residues. Trimming cost V 1 base and J 10 bases, with 21 bases left between them. Germline V lookup: CDR1 SGHDT, CDR2 YYEEEE. The DNA for the CDR3 is TGTGCCAGCAGCTTGTGGCTTAGAGGGACGGAGCTGTCACCCCTCCACTTT. Amino acid sequence: CASSLWLRGTELSPLHF.

There are a few counts of this clonotype. This chain's CDR3 is CASSLKVPTGELFF. In DNA form, the CDR3 reads TGCGCCAGCAGCTTGAAGGTGCCGACCGGGGAGCTGTTTTTT. The J gene is TRBJ2-2, the V gene TRBV5-1; D unresolved. CDR1 and CDR2 (germline): SGHRS, YFSETQ. The CDR3 is 14 residues long. Trimming left V 1 base short and J 5 bases short, with 9 bases between. Combining the CDR3 with reference TRBV5-1 and TRBJ2-2 gives the whole variable domain KAGVTQTPRYLIKTRGQQVTLSCSPISGHRSVSWYQQTPGQGLQFLFEYFSETQRNKGNFPGRFSGRQFSNSRSEMNVSTLELGDSALYLCASSLKVPTGELFFGEGSRLTVL.

This clonotype was detected only a few times. The V call is TRBV25-1, the J call TRBJ2-3; 7 bases are shared with TRBD1. Unmatched junction bases numbered 10, after V lost 5 bases and J lost 2 bases. The length of the CDR3 is 16 residues. Germline CDR1 MGHDK, CDR2 SYGVNS. The chain's CDR3 is CASSCYRDRYTDTQYF. DNA for the CDR3: TGTGCCAGCAGTTGTTACCGGGACAGATACACAGATACGCAGTATTTT.

This clonotype was observed a handful of times. The CDR3 loop reads CASSSSRGYTEAFF. CDR3 coding DNA: TGCGCCAGCAGCTCGTCCAGGGGATACACTGAAGCTTTCTTT. The chain combines TRBV5-1 with TRBJ1-1, with TRBD1 as a possible D gene (6 bases). This CDR3 is 14 amino acids long. Trimming left V 3 bases short and J 3 bases short, with 12 bases between. Germline V gives CDR1 SGHRS, CDR2 YFSETQ.

This clonotype appeared a few times. The chain employs TRBV5-1 and TRBJ1-1; 7 nucleotides agree with TRBD1. CDR3 size: 16 residues. Trimming cost V 2 bases and J 3 bases; bases outside gene matches: 10. Germline assignment: CDR1 SGHRS and CDR2 YFSETQ. In nucleotides, the CDR3 is TGCGCCAGCAGCTTTAGAACAGGGGCGGTTTACACTGAAGCTTTCTTT. Encoded protein: CASSFRTGAVYTEAFF.

The chain has TRBV5-1 and TRBJ1-2; 7 bases align to TRBD1. CDR1 and CDR2 (germline): SGHRS, YFSETQ. The CDR3 has 15 residues. The V gene end was trimmed by 0 bases and the J gene end by 3 bases; junction bases not matched to a gene: 5. CDR3 bases: TGCGCCAGCAGCTTGGCGACAGGGAGGGACTATGGCTACACCTTC. Its protein product is CASSLATGRDYGYTF.

This clonotype has just one count. The chain uses TRBV6-5 and TRBJ1-1; D call uncertain. Per germline, CDR1 MNHEY and CDR2 SVGAGI. Trimming took off 5 bases at V and 3 bases at J, with 10 bases between the two ends. This CDR3 is built from 13 residues. The CDR3 spells CASSNGVYTEAFF. The CDR3 region has the DNA TGTGCCAGCAGTAACGGGGTGTACACTGAAGCTTTCTTT.

This clonotype was detected only a few times. This rearrangement joins TRBV29-1 to TRBJ1-4; D is ambiguous. V was trimmed by 4 bases and J by 3 bases, leaving 9 bases between them. This CDR3 has 13 amino acids. Germline V gives CDR1 SQVTM, CDR2 ANQGSEA. The CDR3 region is CSVARVPNEKLFF. The CDR3 DNA reads as TGCAGCGTTGCGAGGGTACCTAATGAAAAACTGTTTTTT. Supplemented by reference TRBV29-1 and TRBJ1-4, the full variable domain reads SAVISQKPSRDICQRGTSLTIQCQVDSQVTMMFWYRQQPGQSLTLIATANQGSEATYESGFVIDKFPISRPNLTFSTLTVSNMSPEDSSIYLCSVARVPNEKLFFGSGTQLSVL.

This clonotype was detected only a few times. The V gene is TRBV29-1, the J gene TRBJ2-5, with D possibly being TRBD1 (5 bases). Trimming took off 7 bases at V and 1 base at J, with 19 bases between the two ends. The V gene's germline CDR1 is SQVTM and CDR2 ANQGSEA. CDR3 length: 15 residues. CDR3 sequence (DNA): TGCAGCGGTTCAGTGCCAGGGTATCTCCAAGAGACCCAGTACTTC. This gives the protein CSGSVPGYLQETQYF.

The CDR3 here is CASSLATGGMKIEQFF. The CDR3 DNA follows: TGTGCCAGCAGCTTAGCGACCGGGGGGATGAAAATTGAGCAGTTCTTC. V is TRBV7-8 and J is TRBJ2-1, with TRBD2 matching 7 bases. The CDR3 totals 16 residues. In germline, CDR1 is SGHVS, CDR2 FQNEAQ. The ends lost 0 bases at V and 9 bases at J; junction bases unmatched: 11.